The T cell receptor beta chain described here comes from a study of blood T cell repertoires in COVID-19. About the research overall: The United States, Italy and Spain supplied acute and convalescent COVID-19 samples. PBMCs, B-cell-depleted T cells, or T cells were the source of the cDNA or gDNA that made up the material.

This CDR3 contains 14 residues. With V trimmed by 4 bases and J by 4 bases, 5 bases remained unmatched. Germline values: CDR1 SGHNT, CDR2 YYREEE (reference sequence). Original data processing: For nucleated cells, counts were estimated from reference gene primer amplification. Here immunoSEQ multiplex PCR was the method, and the copy in TCRdb shows in-frame clones only, minus some. The V and J calls and clone size are taken from that table; D and trimming were inferred from the DNA. Seen here are around 100,000 clones, approximately 84% observed once, and the top ten hold 7% to 9.5%. The sample taken for sequencing was peripheral blood. This chain uses TRBV5-4 with TRBJ2-5; 9 bases align to TRBD1. The receptor was isolated from a man aged 25 to 40 in a cohort sampled during active COVID-19. The CDR3 protein is CASSIQGAGETQYF. As DNA, the CDR3 is TGTGCCAGCAGCATACAGGGGGCGGGAGAGACCCAGTACTTC.